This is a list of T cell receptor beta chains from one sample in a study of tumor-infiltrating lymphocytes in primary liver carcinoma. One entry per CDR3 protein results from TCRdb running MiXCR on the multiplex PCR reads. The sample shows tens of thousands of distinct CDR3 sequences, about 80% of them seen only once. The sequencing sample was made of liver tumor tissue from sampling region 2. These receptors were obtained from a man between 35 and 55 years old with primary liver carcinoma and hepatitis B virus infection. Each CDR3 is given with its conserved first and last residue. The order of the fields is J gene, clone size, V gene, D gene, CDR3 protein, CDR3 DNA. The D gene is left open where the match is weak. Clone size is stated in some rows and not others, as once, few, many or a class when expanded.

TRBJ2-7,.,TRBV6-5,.,CASRPEGLVYEQYF,TGTGCCTCCAGGCCGGAGGGGCTAGTCTACGAGCAATACTTC
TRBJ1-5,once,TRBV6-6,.,CTSSGDGNNQPQHF,TGTACCAGCAGTGGGGACGGTAACAATCAGCCCCAGCATTTT
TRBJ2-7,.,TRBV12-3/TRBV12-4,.,CAISRVGGEQYF,TGTGCCATCAGTCGGGTGGGTGGGGAGCAGTACTTC
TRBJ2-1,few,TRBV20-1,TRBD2,CSAVSGRVSSYNEQFF,TGCAGTGCTGTGAGCGGGAGGGTTAGTTCCTACAATGAGCAGTTCTTC
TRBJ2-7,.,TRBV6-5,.,CASSYQSTPLELYF,TGTGCCAGCAGTTACCAGTCAACCCCTCTCGAGCTGTACTTT
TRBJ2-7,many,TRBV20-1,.,CSALLSSSYEQYF,TGCAGTGCTCTGTTGTCCAGCTCCTACGAGCAGTACTTC
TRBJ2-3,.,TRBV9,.,CTSIVVSTDTQYF,TGTACCAGCATCGTAGTTAGCACAGATACGCAGTATTTT
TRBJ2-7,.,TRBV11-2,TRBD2,CASSQYSGGDYERYF,TGTGCCAGCAGCCAATATTCGGGAGGGGACTACGAACGGTACTTC
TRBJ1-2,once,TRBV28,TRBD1,CASTSSGTGGTPDALYGYTF,TGTGCCAGCACCTCGTCCGGGACAGGGGGAACCCCCGACGCCCTCTATGGCTACACCTTC
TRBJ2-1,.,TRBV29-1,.,CSVDRTPYEQFF,TGCAGCGTTGATCGGACTCCATATGAGCAGTTCTTC
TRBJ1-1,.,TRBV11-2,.,CASSLDYGVTEVFF,TGTGCCAGCAGCTTAGATTACGGCGTCACCGAAGTTTTCTTT
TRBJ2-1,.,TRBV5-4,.,CASTRGGTGRAVDGQFF,TGTGCCAGCACCCGTGGGGGCACCGGCCGCGCAGTCGATGGGCAGTTCTTC
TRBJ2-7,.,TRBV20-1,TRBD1,CSALSQGDWSYEQYF,TGCAGTGCTCTATCACAGGGGGATTGGTCCTACGAGCAGTACTTC
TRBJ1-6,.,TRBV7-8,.,CASSLDPFNSPLHF,TGTGCCAGTAGCTTAGACCCCTTTAATTCACCCCTCCACTTT
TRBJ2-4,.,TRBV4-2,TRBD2,CTSSQDHSLAGGPIAKNIQYF,TGTACCAGCAGCCAAGATCATTCTCTAGCGGGAGGACCTATAGCCAAAAATATTCAGTACTTC
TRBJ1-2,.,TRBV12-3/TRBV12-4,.,CASILRDHYGYTF,TGTGCCAGCATTTTAAGGGATCATTATGGCTACACCTTC
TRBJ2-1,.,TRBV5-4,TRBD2,CASGWASGRGGQFF,TGTGCCAGCGGCTGGGCTAGCGGGAGGGGCGGGCAGTTCTTC
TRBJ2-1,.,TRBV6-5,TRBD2,CASNYLAGHRLYNEQFF,TGTGCCAGCAATTACCTAGCGGGCCACCGATTATACAATGAGCAGTTCTTT
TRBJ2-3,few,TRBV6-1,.,CASSEPASGPYNTDTQYF,TGTGCCAGCAGTGAACCAGCTAGTGGGCCGTATAACACGGATACGCAGTATTTT
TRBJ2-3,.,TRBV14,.,CASSRVGLDTQYF,TGTGCCAGCAGCCGAGTGGGATTAGATACGCAATATTTT
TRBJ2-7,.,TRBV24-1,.,CVTSQGSYEQYF,TGTGTCACCAGTCAGGGATCCTACGAGCAGTACTTT
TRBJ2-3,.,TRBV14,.,CANSQEGTSFADTQYF,TGTGCCAACAGCCAAGAGGGGACTTCATTCGCAGATACGCAGTATTTT
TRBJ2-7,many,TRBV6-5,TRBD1,CATTRELRGTYEQYF,TGTGCCACCACAAGGGAACTCAGGGGGACCTACGAGCAGTACTTC
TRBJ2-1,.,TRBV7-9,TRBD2,CGSSAPVGGLADFGNEQFF,TGTGGCAGCAGCGCCCCAGTGGGAGGACTAGCGGACTTCGGGAATGAGCAGTTCTTC
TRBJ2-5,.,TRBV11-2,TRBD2,CASGGGDQATQYF,TGTGCCAGCGGGGGGGGGGACCAAGCAACCCAGTACTTC
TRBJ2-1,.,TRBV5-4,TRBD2,CTSSYRLAWYNEQFF,TGTACCAGCAGCTATCGACTAGCGTGGTACAATGAGCAGTTCTTC
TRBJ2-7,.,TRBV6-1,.,CVSTPRRGAILKQYF,TGTGTCAGCACCCCTCGAAGGGGGGCGATACTCAAGCAGTACTTC
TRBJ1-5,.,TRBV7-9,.,CAISQGDQPQHF,TGTGCCATCAGTCAAGGGGATCAGCCCCAGCATTTT
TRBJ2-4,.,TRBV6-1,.,CASSVELMLTHIQYF,TGTGCCAGCAGTGTAGAGCTGATGCTAACCCACATTCAGTACTTC
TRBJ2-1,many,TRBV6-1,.,CASSTSYNEQFF,TGTGCCAGCAGTACGTCCTACAATGAGCAGTTCTTC
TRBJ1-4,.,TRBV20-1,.,CSAGGTLSNEKLFF,TGCAGTGCTGGAGGGACACTCTCTAATGAAAAACTGTTTTTT
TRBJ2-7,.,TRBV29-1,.,CNVEGAQGSGATYEQHF,TGCAACGTTGAAGGAGCCCAGGGGTCGGGCGCAACCTACGAGCAGCACTTC
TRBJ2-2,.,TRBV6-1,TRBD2,CASGGLVGANTGELFF,TGTGCCAGCGGGGGACTAGTGGGTGCGAACACCGGGGAGCTGTTTTTT
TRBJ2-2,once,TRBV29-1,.,CSVERGGSNTGELLF,TGCAGCGTTGAACGGGGCGGATCGAACACCGGGGAGCTGCTTTTT
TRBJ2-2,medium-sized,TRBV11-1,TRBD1,CASRAGGLNTGELFF,TGTGCCAGCAGAGCAGGGGGCCTGAACACCGGGGAGCTGTTTTTT
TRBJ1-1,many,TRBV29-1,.,CSVVGGMEAFF,TGCAGCGTTGTGGGGGGAATGGAAGCTTTCTTT
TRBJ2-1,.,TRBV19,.,CASRRVAARGAYNEQFF,TGTGCCAGTAGAAGAGTAGCGGCCCGAGGCGCCTACAATGAGCAGTTCTTC
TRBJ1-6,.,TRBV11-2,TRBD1,CASSSQGANSPLHF,TGTGCCAGTAGCTCACAGGGGGCGAATTCACCCCTCCACTTC
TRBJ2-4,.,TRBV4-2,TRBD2,CASIPPPLAGIAKNIQYF,TGTGCCAGCATCCCGCCCCCTCTAGCGGGGATAGCCAAAAACATTCAGTACTTC
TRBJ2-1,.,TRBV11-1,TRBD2,CASSLGLAKEVDNEQFF,TGTGCCAGCAGCCTGGGACTAGCAAAAGAAGTTGACAATGAGCAGTTCTTC
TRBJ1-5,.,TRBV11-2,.,CASSLPGYNQPQHF,TGTGCCAGCAGCTTGCCCGGGTATAATCAGCCCCAGCATTTT
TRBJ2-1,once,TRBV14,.,CASSAVARAYNEQFF,TGTGCCAGCAGTGCCGTAGCGAGAGCCTACAATGAACAGTTCTTC